The sequence of this TCR beta chain was determined in a study of blood T cell repertoires in COVID-19. Study overall: Sites in the United States, Italy and Spain provided acute and convalescent COVID-19 samples. PBMCs, B-cell-depleted T cells, or T cells were the source of the cDNA or gDNA that made up the material.

In the authors' methods: Estimates of nucleated cell counts were drawn from the amplification of reference gene primers. Generated by immunoSEQ multiplex PCR, the TCRdb table keeps only in-frame clones and is missing some. The V and J calls and clone size come from that table; D and trimming were worked out from the DNA. The data contain roughly 360,000 clones, more than 75% of them seen just once; the ten biggest clones take up 1.1%. Sequenced input: peripheral blood. This receptor was obtained from a human donor with acute or convalescent COVID-19. The donor label of this sample is uncertain.

CDR3 sequence (DNA): TGTGCCAGCAGCCAATTCGAGGGTAGCGGGTTCTCCTACAATGAGCAGTTCTTC. Protein sequence: CASSQFEGSGFSYNEQFF. The chain couples TRBV4-2 to TRBJ2-1, with 7 bases matching TRBD2. Germline V gene lookup returns CDR1 LGHNA and CDR2 YNFKEQ. V shed 2 bases and J 0 bases; nucleotides not matched to a gene: 10. This CDR3 is built from 18 residues.